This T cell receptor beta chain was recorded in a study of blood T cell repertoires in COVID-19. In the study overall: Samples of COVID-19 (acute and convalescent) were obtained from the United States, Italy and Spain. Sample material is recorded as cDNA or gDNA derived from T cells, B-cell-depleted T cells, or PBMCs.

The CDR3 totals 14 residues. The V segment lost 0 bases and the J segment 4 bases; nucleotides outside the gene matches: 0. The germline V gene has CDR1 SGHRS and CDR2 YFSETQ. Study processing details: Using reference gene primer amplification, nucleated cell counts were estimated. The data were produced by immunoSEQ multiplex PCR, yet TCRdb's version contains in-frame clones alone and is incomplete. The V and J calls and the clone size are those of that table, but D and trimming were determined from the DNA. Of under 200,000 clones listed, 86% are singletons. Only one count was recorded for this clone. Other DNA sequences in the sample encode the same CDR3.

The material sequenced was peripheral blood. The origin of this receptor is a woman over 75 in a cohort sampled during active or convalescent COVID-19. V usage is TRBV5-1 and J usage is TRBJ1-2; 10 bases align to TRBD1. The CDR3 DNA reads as TGCGCCAGCAGCTTGGGACAGGGGGCCTATGGCTACACCTTC. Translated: CASSLGQGAYGYTF.